The clone carrying this TCR delta chain was counted ten times or more. Its target is not known. Additional DNA sequences in this sample encode the identical CDR3. TCRdb reanalyzed the multiplex PCR reads using CATT. The table records 55,000 to 70,000 delta-chain clones, roughly 1.8% of them present only once. Flow sorting of PBMC yielded separate Vgamma9/Vdelta2+ and Vdelta2-negative gammadelta T cell populations for bulk repertoire analysis. The data were taken from a study of γδ T cells in repeated Plasmodium falciparum infection. About the study: Age- and gender-matched Australian children served as comparison for malaria-exposed Malian children. Notes on the study in general: Malian children's Vdelta2-negative repertoires appeared more expanded and less diverse than Australians'. Many TCRgamma sequences overlapped between individuals in stable Vgamma9/Vdelta2+ repertoires.

With 1 base removed from V and 0 bases from J, the gap between germline ends came to 15 bases. The germline CDR1 and CDR2 sequences are TSWWSYY and QGS. The CDR3 runs to 17 residues. V and J are TRDV1 and TRDJ1, with a tentative D call TRDD3 (5 bases). This sequence was found in a pool of human donors (malaria-infected and uninfected, not separated). Sequencing was carried out using gamma-delta T cells from blood. The chain's CDR3 is CALGEPPHWPNTDKLIF. CDR3 coding DNA: TGTGCTCTTGGGGAACCGCCACACTGGCCCAACACCGATAAACTCATCTTT.